This record covers a single T cell receptor beta chain. This record comes from a study of blood T cell repertoires in COVID-19. Germline loops: CDR1 SGHKS, CDR2 YYEKEE (reference sequence). V lost 5 bases, J lost 2 bases, and 11 bases lay in between. CDR3 length: 14 amino acids. Sequencing was performed with immunoSEQ multiplex PCR; in TCRdb, only in-frame clones are kept and a portion is missing. The sample has 150,000 or so clones; 60% to 80% are singletons. Participants, roughly 18 to 89 years old, spanned under 25 US areas. The rearrangement joins TRBV5-5 to TRBJ1-3; no firm D call. This receptor was taken from a woman between 45 and 60 years old who had recovered from COVID-19. Material: PBMCs or T cells enriched from blood (not recorded which). The CDR3: CASRPAAAGNTIYF. The CDR3 coding sequence is TGTGCCAGCAGACCCGCGGCGGCTGGAAACACCATATATTTT.